This TCR beta chain was profiled in a study of T cell responses to AZD1222 COVID-19 vaccine. Study results and limitations: Most donors were white British, females outnumbered males, and clonal diversity was possibly underestimated. The repertoires were collected only after the peak T cell response. The CD4 TCRs associated with vaccination extended across spike and predominated at 160-218 and 743-854.

V lost 6 bases to trimming and J lost 7 bases, with 13 bases between them. Germline V CDR1 and CDR2: LGHNA, YNFKEQ. The CDR3 contains 13 residues. Measured with immunoSEQ multiplex PCR; TCRdb has only the in-frame clones, and not every one. This table has 40,000 to 55,000 clones, 65% to 90% appearing once. About this clone: No antigen is known for it.

V usage is TRBV4-2 and J usage is TRBJ2-1; D gene ambiguous. Material: peripheral blood, obtained 28 days after the second AZD1222 dose. This sequence was found in an adult who received the AZD1222 COVID-19 vaccine. The CDR3 sequence: CASSPAGYNEQFF. DNA for the CDR3: TGTGCCAGCAGTCCCGCCGGCTATAATGAGCAGTTCTTC.